This is a list of T cell receptor beta chains from one sample in a study of blood T cell repertoires in COVID-19. Profiling relied on immunoSEQ multiplex PCR, and the TCRdb table lists in-frame clones only, not all of them. The sample gives fewer than 80,000 clones, roughly 92% of which show up once; roughly 6.2% is in the top ten. The sample consisted of peripheral blood. These receptors originate from a human donor in a cohort sampled during active COVID-19. The CDR3 runs from the conserved cysteine through the conserved F or W. The order of the fields is V gene, CDR3 length, CDR3 protein.

V gene: TRBV6-5
CDR3 length: 14
CDR3 protein: CASSPDMASYEQYF

V gene: TRBV7-2
CDR3 length: 19
CDR3 protein: CARPVTWTSARCSTDTQYF

V gene: TRBV7-9
CDR3 length: 15
CDR3 protein: CASSLVLAGEETQYF

V gene: TRBV5-6
CDR3 length: 12
CDR3 protein: CASSRGRYGYTF

V gene: TRBV18
CDR3 length: 14
CDR3 protein: CASSPGDYRETQYF

V gene: TRBV4-2
CDR3 length: 18
CDR3 protein: CASSPQSARGPGGYGYTF

V gene: TRBV7-9
CDR3 length: 16
CDR3 protein: CASSFGQEMGTDTQYF

V gene: TRBV5-4
CDR3 length: 16
CDR3 protein: CASSLDLAGVGETQYF

V gene: TRBV15
CDR3 length: 16
CDR3 protein: CATSRDRAGGNTEAFF

V gene: TRBV5-1
CDR3 length: 16
CDR3 protein: CASSLARQNGYEKLFF

V gene: TRBV19
CDR3 length: 14
CDR3 protein: CASSKGLSGNTIYF

V gene: TRBV5-1
CDR3 length: 14
CDR3 protein: CASSLGAPDEKLFF

V gene: TRBV20-1
CDR3 length: 11
CDR3 protein: CSAFDFNEQFF

V gene: TRBV19
CDR3 length: 14
CDR3 protein: CAIEDRASNQPQHF

V gene: TRBV2
CDR3 length: 13
CDR3 protein: CASRGQGASEAFF

V gene: TRBV7-6
CDR3 length: 15
CDR3 protein: CASSLGGGGSYEQYF

V gene: TRBV7-2
CDR3 length: 15
CDR3 protein: CASSLDLAGGVVQYF

V gene: TRBV28
CDR3 length: 16
CDR3 protein: CASPPGGLISTDTQYF

V gene: TRBV28
CDR3 length: 12
CDR3 protein: CASSTSLGEQFF

V gene: TRBV7-9
CDR3 length: 17
CDR3 protein: CASPPATVGRQGYGYTF

V gene: TRBV3-1/TRBV3-2
CDR3 length: 14
CDR3 protein: CASSRGRISYEQYF

V gene: TRBV6-1
CDR3 length: 14
CDR3 protein: CASSEIGQGDEQYF

V gene: TRBV9
CDR3 length: 16
CDR3 protein: CASSVGLHRTGDEQYF

V gene: TRBV2
CDR3 length: 16
CDR3 protein: CASRGRTGEYTGELFF

V gene: TRBV5-4
CDR3 length: 13
CDR3 protein: CASSLSTRSEAFF

V gene: TRBV5-4
CDR3 length: 15
CDR3 protein: CASTVGGGAGSPLHF

V gene: TRBV2
CDR3 length: 13
CDR3 protein: CASSGVGGDTQYF

V gene: TRBV28
CDR3 length: 13
CDR3 protein: CASSLRSNYGYTF

V gene: TRBV6-1
CDR3 length: 13
CDR3 protein: CASSEAAGQPQHF

V gene: TRBV5-4
CDR3 length: 15
CDR3 protein: CASRPEGLAGYEQYF

V gene: TRBV4-3
CDR3 length: 14
CDR3 protein: CASSQEVSTYEQYF

V gene: TRBV10-3
CDR3 length: 14
CDR3 protein: CAIRGQVLGNEQFF

V gene: TRBV7-9
CDR3 length: 14
CDR3 protein: CASSLGRSGNTIYF

V gene: TRBV5-1
CDR3 length: 14
CDR3 protein: CASSSSTGDIGYTF

V gene: TRBV7-7
CDR3 length: 14
CDR3 protein: CASSSPGTENGYTF

V gene: TRBV5-6
CDR3 length: 17
CDR3 protein: CASSLAQGSSYNSPLHF

V gene: TRBV12-1
CDR3 length: 15
CDR3 protein: CASSCGTSGINEQFF

V gene: TRBV27
CDR3 length: 14
CDR3 protein: CASSLPRANSPLHF

V gene: TRBV30
CDR3 length: 12
CDR3 protein: CAWRDRGSEQYF

V gene: TRBV14
CDR3 length: 13
CDR3 protein: CASSQARVNEQFF

V gene: TRBV14
CDR3 length: 17
CDR3 protein: CASSPRTSGRVANVLTF

V gene: TRBV7-2
CDR3 length: 15
CDR3 protein: CASSSRRGGRETQYF

V gene: TRBV3-1/TRBV3-2
CDR3 length: 13
CDR3 protein: CASSNSGNTEAFF

V gene: TRBV30
CDR3 length: 13
CDR3 protein: CAWTLTANTEAFF

V gene: TRBV5-1
CDR3 length: 15
CDR3 protein: CASSLGGTANSPLHF

V gene: TRBV7-2
CDR3 length: 13
CDR3 protein: CASSLAQRAEAFF

V gene: TRBV5-1
CDR3 length: 16
CDR3 protein: CASSLEGQAIGDTQYF

V gene: TRBV7-9
CDR3 length: 17
CDR3 protein: CASSFPGGGGRTDIQYF

V gene: TRBV14
CDR3 length: 14
CDR3 protein: CASSQLAKNTEAFF

V gene: TRBV6-6
CDR3 length: 16
CDR3 protein: CASSSPDRDLNQPQHF

V gene: TRBV20-1
CDR3 length: 15
CDR3 protein: CSASHGTRVYNEQFF

V gene: TRBV7-9
CDR3 length: 15
CDR3 protein: CASGGGGMSNQPQHF